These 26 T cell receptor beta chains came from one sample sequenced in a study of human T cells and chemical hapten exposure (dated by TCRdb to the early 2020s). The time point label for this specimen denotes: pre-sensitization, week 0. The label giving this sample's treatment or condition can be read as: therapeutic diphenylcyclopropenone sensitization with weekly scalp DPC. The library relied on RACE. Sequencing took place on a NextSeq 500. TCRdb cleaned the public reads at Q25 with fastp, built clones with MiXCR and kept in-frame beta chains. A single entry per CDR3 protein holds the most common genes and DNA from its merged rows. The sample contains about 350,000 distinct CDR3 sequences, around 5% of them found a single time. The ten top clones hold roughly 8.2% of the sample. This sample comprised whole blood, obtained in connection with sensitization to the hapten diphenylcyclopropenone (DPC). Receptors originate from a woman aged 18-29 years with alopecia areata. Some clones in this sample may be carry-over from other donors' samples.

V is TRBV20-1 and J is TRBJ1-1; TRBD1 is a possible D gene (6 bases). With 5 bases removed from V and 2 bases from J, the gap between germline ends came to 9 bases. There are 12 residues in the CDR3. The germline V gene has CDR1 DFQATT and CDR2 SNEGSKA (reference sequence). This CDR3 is CSALDRNTEAFF. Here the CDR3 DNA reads TGCAGTGCTCTGGACAGAAACACTGAAGCTTTCTTT.

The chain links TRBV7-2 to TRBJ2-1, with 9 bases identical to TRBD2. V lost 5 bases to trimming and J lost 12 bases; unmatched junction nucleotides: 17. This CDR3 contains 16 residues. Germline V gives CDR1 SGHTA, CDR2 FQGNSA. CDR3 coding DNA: TGTGCCAGCAGCCCGGCCGGGGCTAGCGGGGCAGTAGGGCAGTTCTTC. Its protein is CASSPAGASGAVGQFF.

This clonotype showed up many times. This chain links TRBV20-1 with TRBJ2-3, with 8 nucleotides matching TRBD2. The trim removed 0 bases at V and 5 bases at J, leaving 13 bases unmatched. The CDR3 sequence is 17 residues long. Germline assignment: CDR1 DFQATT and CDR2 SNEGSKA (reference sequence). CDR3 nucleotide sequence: TGCAGTGCTAGAGATTGGGGCCGGCGGGGGGCTAGAGATACGCAGTATTTT. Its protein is CSARDWGRRGARDTQYF.

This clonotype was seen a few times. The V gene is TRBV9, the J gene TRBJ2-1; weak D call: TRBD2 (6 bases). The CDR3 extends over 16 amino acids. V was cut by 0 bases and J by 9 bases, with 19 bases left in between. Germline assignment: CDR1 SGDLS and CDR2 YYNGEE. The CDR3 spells CASSVATGGLQGEQFF. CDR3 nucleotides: TGTGCCAGCAGCGTAGCTACCGGGGGACTCCAGGGTGAGCAGTTCTTC.

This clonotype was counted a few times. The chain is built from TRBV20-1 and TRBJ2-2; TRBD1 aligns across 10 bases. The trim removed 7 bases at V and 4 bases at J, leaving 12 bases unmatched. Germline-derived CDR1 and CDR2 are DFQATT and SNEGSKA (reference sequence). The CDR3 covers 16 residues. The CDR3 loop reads CSVTKGTGAATGELFF. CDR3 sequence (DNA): TGCAGTGTTACGAAGGGGACAGGGGCCGCCACCGGGGAGCTGTTTTTT.

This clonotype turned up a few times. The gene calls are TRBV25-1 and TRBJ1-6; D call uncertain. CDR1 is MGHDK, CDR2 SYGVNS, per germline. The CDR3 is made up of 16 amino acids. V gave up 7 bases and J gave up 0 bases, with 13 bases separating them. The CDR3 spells CASNAVGSSYNSPLHF. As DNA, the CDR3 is TGTGCCAGCAATGCGGTGGGGAGCTCCTATAATTCACCCCTCCACTTT.

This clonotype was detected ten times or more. CDR3 amino acids: CASSVQGAQETQYF. DNA of the CDR3: TGTGCCAGCAGTGTCCAGGGGGCCCAAGAGACCCAGTACTTC. This chain connects TRBV25-1 to TRBJ2-5, with 8 bases matching TRBD1. Trimming at V came to 4 bases and at J to 1 base, leaving 2 bases not matched to a gene. The CDR3 has 14 residues. The germline V gene has CDR1 MGHDK and CDR2 SYGVNS.

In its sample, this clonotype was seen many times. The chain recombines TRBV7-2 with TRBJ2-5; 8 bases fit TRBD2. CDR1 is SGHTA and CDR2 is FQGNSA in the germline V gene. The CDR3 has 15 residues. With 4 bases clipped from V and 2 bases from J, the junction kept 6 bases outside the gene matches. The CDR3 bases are TGTGCCAGCAGCTCCGCGGGGGGCCTGCAAGAGACCCAGTACTTC. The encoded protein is CASSSAGGLQETQYF.

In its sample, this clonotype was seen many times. The CDR3 here is CSARDPQTSGEVNEQFF. The CDR3 DNA sequence: TGCAGTGCTAGAGATCCCCAAACTAGCGGGGAGGTCAATGAGCAGTTCTTC. V is TRBV20-1 and J is TRBJ2-1, with 10 bases lining up with TRBD2. Trimming at V came to 0 bases and at J to 6 bases, leaving 11 bases not matched to a gene. This CDR3 is 17 amino acids long. The germline V gene has CDR1 DFQATT and CDR2 SNEGSKA (reference sequence).

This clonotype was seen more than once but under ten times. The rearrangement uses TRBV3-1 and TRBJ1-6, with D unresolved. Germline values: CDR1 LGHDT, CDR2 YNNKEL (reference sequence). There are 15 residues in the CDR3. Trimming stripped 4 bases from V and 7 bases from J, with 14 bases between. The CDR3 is CASSPPGLRNSPLHF. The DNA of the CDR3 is TGTGCCAGCAGCCCGCCGGGTTTAAGGAATTCACCCCTCCACTTT.

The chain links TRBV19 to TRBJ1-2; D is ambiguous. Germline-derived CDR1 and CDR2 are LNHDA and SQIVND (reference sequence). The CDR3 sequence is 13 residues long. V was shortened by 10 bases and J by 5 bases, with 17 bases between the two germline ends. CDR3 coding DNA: TGTGCCACCACAAGTCTATCGGTTTATGGCTACACCTTC. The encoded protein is CATTSLSVYGYTF.

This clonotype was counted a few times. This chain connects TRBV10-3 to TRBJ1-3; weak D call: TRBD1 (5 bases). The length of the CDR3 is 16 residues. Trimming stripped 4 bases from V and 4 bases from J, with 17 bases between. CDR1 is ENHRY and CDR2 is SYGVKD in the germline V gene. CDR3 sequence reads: CAISVRDPTRGNTIYF. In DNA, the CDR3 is TGTGCCATCAGTGTAAGGGACCCAACCCGGGGAAACACCATATATTTT.

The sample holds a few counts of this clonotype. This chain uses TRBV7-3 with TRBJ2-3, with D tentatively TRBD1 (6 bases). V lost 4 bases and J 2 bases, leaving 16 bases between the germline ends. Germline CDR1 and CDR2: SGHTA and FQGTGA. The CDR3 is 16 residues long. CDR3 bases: TGTGCCAGCAGCTCGTCGAGGGGGACCGCCACAGATACGCAGTATTTT. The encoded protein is CASSSSRGTATDTQYF.

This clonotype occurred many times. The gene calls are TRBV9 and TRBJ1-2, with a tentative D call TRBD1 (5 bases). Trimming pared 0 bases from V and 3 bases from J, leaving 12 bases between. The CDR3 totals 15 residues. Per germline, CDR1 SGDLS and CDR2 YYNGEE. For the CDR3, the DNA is TGTGCCAGCAGCGTAGTTTCCCAGGGAGACTATGGCTACACCTTC. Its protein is CASSVVSQGDYGYTF.

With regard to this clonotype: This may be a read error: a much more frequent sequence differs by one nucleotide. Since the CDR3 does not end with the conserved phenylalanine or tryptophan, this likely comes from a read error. The CDR3 DNA reads TGTGCCAGCAGTTTCCAGGGGTGGCCGCGATCCCTCCACCTT. This encodes CASSFQGWPRSLHL. The rearrangement uses TRBV6-2 or TRBV6-3 and TRBJ1-6, with a weak D call TRBD1 (6 bases). Per germline, CDR1 MNHEY and CDR2 SVGEGT. The CDR3 consists of 14 residues. V was cut by 4 bases and J by 14 bases, with 18 bases left in between.

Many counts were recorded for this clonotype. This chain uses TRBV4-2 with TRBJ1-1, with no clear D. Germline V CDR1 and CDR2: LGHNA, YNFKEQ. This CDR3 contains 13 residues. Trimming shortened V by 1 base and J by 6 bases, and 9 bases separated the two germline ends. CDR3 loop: CASSQGQSPEAFF. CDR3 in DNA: TGTGCCAGCAGCCAAGGCCAGAGCCCTGAAGCTTTCTTT.

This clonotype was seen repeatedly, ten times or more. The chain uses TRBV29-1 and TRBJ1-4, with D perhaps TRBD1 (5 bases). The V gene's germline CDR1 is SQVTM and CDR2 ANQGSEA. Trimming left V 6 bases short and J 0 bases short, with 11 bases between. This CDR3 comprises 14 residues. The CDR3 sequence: CSVAGLTTNEKLFF. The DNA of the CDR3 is TGCAGCGTGGCGGGGCTGACAACTAATGAAAAACTGTTTTTT.

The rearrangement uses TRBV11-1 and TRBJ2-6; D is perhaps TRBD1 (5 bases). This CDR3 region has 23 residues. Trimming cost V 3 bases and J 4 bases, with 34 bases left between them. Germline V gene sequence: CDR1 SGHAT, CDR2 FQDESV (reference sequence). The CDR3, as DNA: TGTGCCAGCAGCTTTCGACTCCCGATTGCTAAGGCCAGGGTAAGGTCCGGGGCCAACGTCCTGACTTTC. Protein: CASSFRLPIAKARVRSGANVLTF. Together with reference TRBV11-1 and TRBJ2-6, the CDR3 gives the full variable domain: EAEVAQSPRYKITEKSQAVAFWCDPISGHATLYWYRQILGQGPELLVQFQDESVVDDSQLPKDRFSAERLKGVDSTLKIQPAELGDSAMYLCASSFRLPIAKARVRSGANVLTFGAGSRLTVL.

CDR3 DNA: TGTGCCAGCAGCTTAGTGTCTAGTCAGCCCCAGCATTTT. Amino acids: CASSLVSSQPQHF. The chain employs TRBV7-2 and TRBJ1-5; D not certain. The CDR3 loop spans 13 amino acids. With 1 base removed from V and 6 bases from J, the gap between germline ends came to 7 bases. Looked up from germline, CDR1 is SGHTA and CDR2 is FQGNSA.

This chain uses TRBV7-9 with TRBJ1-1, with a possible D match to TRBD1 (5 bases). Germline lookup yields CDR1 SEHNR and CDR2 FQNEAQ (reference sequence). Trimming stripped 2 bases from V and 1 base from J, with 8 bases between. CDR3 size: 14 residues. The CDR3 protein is CASSLWDWNTEAFF. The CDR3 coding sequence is TGTGCCAGCAGCTTATGGGACTGGAACACTGAAGCTTTCTTT.

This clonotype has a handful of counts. The DNA for the CDR3 is TGTGCCAGCACCAAGACAGGGGGCGAACATTCACCCCTCCACTTT. Its protein product is CASTKTGGEHSPLHF. This chain joins TRBV27 and TRBJ1-6, with TRBD1 identical over 10 bases. Germline V gives CDR1 MNHEY, CDR2 SMNVEV (reference sequence). The CDR3 loop spans 15 amino acids. V lost 7 bases to trimming and J lost 8 bases; unmatched junction nucleotides: 8.

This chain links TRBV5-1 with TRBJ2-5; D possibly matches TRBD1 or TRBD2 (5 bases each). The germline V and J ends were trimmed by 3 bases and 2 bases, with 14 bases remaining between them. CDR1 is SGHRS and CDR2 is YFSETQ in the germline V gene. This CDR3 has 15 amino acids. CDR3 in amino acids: CASSWGKKQQETQYF. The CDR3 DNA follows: TGCGCCAGCAGCTGGGGGAAGAAGCAACAAGAGACCCAGTACTTC.

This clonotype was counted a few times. The DNA for the CDR3 is TGTGCCACTGCGACAGGTACCTCACCCCTCCACTTT. It encodes CATATGTSPLHF. The chain carries TRBV3-1 and TRBJ1-6; a weak D match, TRBD1 (6 bases). V shed 10 bases and J shed 10 bases, with 14 bases lying between them. The CDR3 loop spans 12 amino acids. Germline V gives CDR1 LGHDT, CDR2 YNNKEL (reference sequence).

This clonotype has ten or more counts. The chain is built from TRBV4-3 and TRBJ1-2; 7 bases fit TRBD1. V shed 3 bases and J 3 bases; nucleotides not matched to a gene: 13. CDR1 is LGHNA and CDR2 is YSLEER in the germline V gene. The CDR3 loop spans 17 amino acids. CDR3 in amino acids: CASSQDRLNRGYYGYTF. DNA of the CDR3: TGCGCCAGCAGCCAGGACAGGCTTAACCGAGGATACTATGGCTACACCTTC.

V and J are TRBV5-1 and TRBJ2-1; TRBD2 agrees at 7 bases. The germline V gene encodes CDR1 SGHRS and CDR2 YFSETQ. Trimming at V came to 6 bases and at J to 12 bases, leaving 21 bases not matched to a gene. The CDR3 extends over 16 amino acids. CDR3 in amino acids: CASTPSGLDQGGTQFF. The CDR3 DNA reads TGCGCCAGCACTCCTTCAGGACTAGATCAAGGTGGGACGCAGTTCTTC. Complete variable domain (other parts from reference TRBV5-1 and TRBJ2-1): KAGVTQTPRYLIKTRGQQVTLSCSPISGHRSVSWYQQTPGQGLQFLFEYFSETQRNKGNFPGRFSGRQFSNSRSEMNVSTLELGDSALYLCASTPSGLDQGGTQFFGPGTRLTVL.

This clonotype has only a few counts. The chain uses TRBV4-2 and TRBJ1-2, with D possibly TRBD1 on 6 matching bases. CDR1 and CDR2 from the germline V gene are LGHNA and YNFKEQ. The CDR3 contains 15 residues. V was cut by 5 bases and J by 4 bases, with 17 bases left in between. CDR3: CASSTTYGRGYGYTF. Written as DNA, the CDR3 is TGTGCCAGCAGCACAACCTATGGCAGGGGCTATGGCTACACCTTC.